This TCR beta chain was sequenced for a study of blood T cell repertoires in COVID-19. Study at large: T cells, B-cell-depleted T cells, or PBMCs provided the cDNA or gDNA that served as material.

Produced via immunoSEQ multiplex PCR; TCRdb's table is partial and in-frame only. Of around 240,000 clones listed, approximately 85% are singletons. V lost 3 bases and J lost 7; bases outside the gene matches: 8. This CDR3 contains 13 residues. Germline assignment: CDR1 GTSNPN and CDR2 SVGIG (reference sequence). Input material: PBMCs or T cells enriched from blood (not recorded which). The origin of this receptor is a woman in her fifties or sixties who had recovered from COVID-19. The genes are TRBV30 and TRBJ1-2, with TRBD1 identical over 7 bases. CDR3 amino acids: CAWSHGTARGYTF. The CDR3 region has the DNA TGTGCCTGGAGCCACGGGACAGCGCGTGGCTACACCTTC.